This record concerns one T cell receptor (beta chain) sequence. Its target is not known. TCRdb used MiXCR to reprocess the RACE reads, holding one entry per CDR3 protein. The profile shows around 130,000 distinct CDR3 sequences, around 8.2% of them singletons. This sample was included in a study of human T cells and chemical hapten exposure. This CDR3 is 13 amino acids long. From germline, CDR1 is MNHEY and CDR2 SMNVEV (reference sequence). The ends were cut back, 3 bases at V and 9 bases at J, with 14 bases in the middle. Described time point: healthy volunteer bleed at 2 weeks. Unfractionated whole blood served as the source for total RNA extraction. Study results and limitations: TCRs exceeding a frequency of 1 in 1000 stayed unchanged under DPC sensitization.

Sequencing was done on a sample of whole blood. The TCR sequence derives from a male donor in good health. Some clones in this sample may be carry-over from other donors' samples. This chain links TRBV27 with TRBJ1-2, with D tentatively TRBD1 (6 bases). CDR3 bases: TGTGCCAGCAGTTTTTCCGCAGGGGAGCGCTACACCTTC. It yields the protein CASSFSAGERYTF.